Below are 10 T cell receptor beta chains sequenced from a single sample in a study of CD8 T cells in ankylosing spondylitis. TCRdb re-called the 5' RACE reads with MiXCR, one entry per CDR3 protein. The repertoire has about 160,000 distinct CDR3 sequences, roughly 44% of them found once; the top ten carry roughly 15%. The sample taken for sequencing was synovial fluid, either unsorted or a sorted T cell fraction (not recorded which). All receptors derive from a male donor with ankylosing spondylitis.

J is TRBJ2-1 and V is TRBV14; D unresolved. In germline, CDR1 is SGHDN, CDR2 FVKESK. The CDR3 is made up of 13 amino acids. V gave up 1 base and J gave up 11 bases, with 12 bases separating them. DNA of the CDR3: TGTGCCAGCAGCCAAGGGCCCCCTCCCCAGCAGTTCTTC. Protein product: CASSQGPPPQQFF.

This chain connects TRBV12-5 to TRBJ1-2, with no clear D. The CDR3 is 14 amino acids. Germline CDR1 is LGHNT and CDR2 is FRNRAP. The germline V and J ends were trimmed by 4 bases and 8 bases, with 17 bases remaining between them. CDR3 nucleotide sequence: TGTGCTAGTGGTTGGGGTCTGGGTTCAGACGGCTACACCTTC. Amino acids: CASGWGLGSDGYTF. The whole variable domain, remainder taken from reference TRBV12-5 and TRBJ1-2, is DARVTQTPRHKVTEMGQEVTMRCQPILGHNTVFWYRQTMMQGLELLAYFRNRAPLDDSGMPKDRFSAEMPDATLATLKIQPSEPRDSAVYFCASGWGLGSDGYTFGSGTRLTVV.

The V call is TRBV7-6, the J call TRBJ1-2, with a possible D match to TRBD1 (6 bases). The germline V and J ends were trimmed by 1 base and 6 bases, with 12 bases remaining between them. This CDR3 region has 14 residues. Germline values: CDR1 SGHVS, CDR2 FNYEAQ. CDR3 amino acids: CASSLGGGLNGYTF. DNA of the CDR3: TGTGCCAGCAGCTTAGGAGGGGGTTTGAATGGCTACACCTTC.

The chain recombines TRBV12-3 or TRBV12-4 with TRBJ2-1, with D tentatively TRBD1 (6 bases). CDR3 length: 14 residues. Trimming left V 8 bases short and J 7 bases short, with 18 bases between. The CDR3 loop is CASDYRARGNEQFF. The CDR3 DNA reads TGTGCCAGCGATTACAGGGCCAGGGGAAATGAGCAGTTCTTC.

The chain uses TRBV7-2 and TRBJ1-3; D not certain. Germline CDR1 SGHTA, CDR2 FQGNSA. This CDR3 contains 15 residues. Trimming removed 5 bases from V and 0 bases from J, with 11 bases in between. The CDR3 DNA is TGTGCCAGCAGCGCAGGACCATTCTCTGGAAACACCATATATTTT. Its translation: CASSAGPFSGNTIYF. Full variable domain (remainder filled in from reference TRBV7-2 and TRBJ1-3): GAGVSQSPSNKVTEKGKDVELRCDPISGHTALYWYRQSLGQGLEFLIYFQGNSAPDKSGLPSDRFSAERTGGSVSTLTIQRTQQEDSAVYLCASSAGPFSGNTIYFGEGSWLTVV.

The chain employs TRBV7-8 and TRBJ2-3, with D perhaps matching TRBD2 (5 bases). From germline, CDR1 is SGHVS and CDR2 FQNEAQ. V lost 4 bases, J lost 1 base, and 15 bases lay in between. There are 16 residues in the CDR3. The CDR3 is CASSSRELSGTDTQYF. In nucleotides, the CDR3 is TGTGCCAGCAGCTCGAGGGAGCTGTCTGGCACAGATACGCAGTATTTT.

The CDR3 reads CASTRTSGKVNNEQFF. DNA for the CDR3: TGTGCCAGCACAAGGACTAGCGGGAAGGTCAACAATGAGCAGTTCTTC. The chain couples TRBV27 to TRBJ2-1; 12 bases align to TRBD2. J gave up 5 bases and V 7 bases, and 9 bases lay outside the gene matches. CDR3 length: 16 residues. CDR1 and CDR2 (germline): MNHEY, SMNVEV (reference sequence).

The chain has TRBV5-1 and TRBJ2-1, with TRBD2 matching 9 bases. The trim removed 3 bases at V and 0 bases at J, leaving 7 bases unmatched. The length of the CDR3 is 17 residues. CDR1 and CDR2 (germline): SGHRS, YFSETQ. The CDR3 sequence is CASSSNLAGPSYNEQFF. Written as DNA, the CDR3 is TGCGCCAGCAGCTCCAACCTAGCGGGGCCCTCCTACAATGAGCAGTTCTTC.

This clonotype was detected a few times. This chain connects TRBV4-1 to TRBJ2-2; 8 nucleotides match TRBD1. The CDR3 has 15 residues. The trim removed 3 bases at V and 4 bases at J, leaving 4 bases unmatched. Germline CDR1 is MGHRA and CDR2 is YSYEKL. This chain's CDR3 is CASSHWTGRTGELFF. DNA of the CDR3: TGCGCCAGCAGCCATTGGACAGGGCGCACCGGGGAGCTGTTTTTT.

This chain connects TRBV4-3 to TRBJ2-7, with D perhaps given as TRBD1 or TRBD2 (5 bases each). Germline V lookup: CDR1 LGHNA, CDR2 YSLEER. This CDR3 spans 16 amino acids. V gave up 0 bases and J gave up 3 bases, with 15 bases separating them. CDR3: CASSQEFRDGLYEQYF. The CDR3 nucleotides are TGCGCCAGCAGCCAAGAGTTCCGGGACGGGCTCTACGAGCAGTACTTC.